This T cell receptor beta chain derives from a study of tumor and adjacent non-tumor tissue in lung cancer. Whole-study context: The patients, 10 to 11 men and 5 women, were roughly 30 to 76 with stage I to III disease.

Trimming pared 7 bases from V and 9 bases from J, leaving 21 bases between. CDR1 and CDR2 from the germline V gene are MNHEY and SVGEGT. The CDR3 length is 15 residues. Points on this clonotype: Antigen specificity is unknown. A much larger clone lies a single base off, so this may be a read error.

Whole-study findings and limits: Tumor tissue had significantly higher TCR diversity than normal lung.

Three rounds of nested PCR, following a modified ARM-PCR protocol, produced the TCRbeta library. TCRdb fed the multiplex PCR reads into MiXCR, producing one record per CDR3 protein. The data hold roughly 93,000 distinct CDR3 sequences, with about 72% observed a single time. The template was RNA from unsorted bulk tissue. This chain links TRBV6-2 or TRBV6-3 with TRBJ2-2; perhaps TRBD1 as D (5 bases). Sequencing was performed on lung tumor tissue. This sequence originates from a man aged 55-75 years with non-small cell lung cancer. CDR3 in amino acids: CASNAQGPRTRELFF. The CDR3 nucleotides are TGTGCCAGCAATGCCCAGGGCCCTCGGACCCGGGAGCTGTTTTTT.